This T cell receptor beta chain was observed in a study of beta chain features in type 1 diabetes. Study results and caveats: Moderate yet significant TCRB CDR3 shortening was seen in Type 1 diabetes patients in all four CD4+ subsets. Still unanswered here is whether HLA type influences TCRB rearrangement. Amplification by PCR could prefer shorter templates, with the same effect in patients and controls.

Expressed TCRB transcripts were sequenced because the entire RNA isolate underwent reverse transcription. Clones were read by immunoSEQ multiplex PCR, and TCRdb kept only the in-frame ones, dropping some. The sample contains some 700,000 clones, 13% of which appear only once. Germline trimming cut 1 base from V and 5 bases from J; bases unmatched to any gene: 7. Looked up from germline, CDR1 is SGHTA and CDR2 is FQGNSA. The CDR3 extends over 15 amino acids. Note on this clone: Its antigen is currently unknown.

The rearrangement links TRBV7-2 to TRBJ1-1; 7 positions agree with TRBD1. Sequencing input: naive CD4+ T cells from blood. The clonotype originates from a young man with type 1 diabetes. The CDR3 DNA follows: TGTGCCAGCAGCTTAGAGGGCACAGGGGTAACTGAAGCTTTCTTT. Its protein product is CASSLEGTGVTEAFF.